Each of the 9 T cell receptor beta chains below was sequenced from the same sample in a study of blood T cell repertoires in COVID-19. The method was immunoSEQ multiplex PCR; TCRdb's version includes in-frame clones alone and lacks a portion of them. The top ten clones hold almost 4% of a sample with around 120,000 clones, 70% to 80% of them seen once. The sample taken for sequencing was peripheral blood. These receptor sequences come from an elderly woman with acute or convalescent COVID-19.

J is TRBJ2-7 and V is TRBV6-2 or TRBV6-3; D gene uncertain. Germline CDR1 and CDR2: MNHEY and SVGEGT. Trimming removed 6 bases at V and 0 bases at J, with 6 bases between. This CDR3 is built from 12 residues. The CDR3 region is CASSPSSYEQYF. The CDR3 DNA follows: TGTGCCAGCAGCCCCAGCTCCTACGAGCAGTACTTC.

The rearrangement joins TRBV27 to TRBJ2-1; perhaps TRBD2 as D (6 bases). Trimming took 2 bases from V and 1 from J, leaving 18 bases between them. The CDR3 extends over 18 amino acids. Germline lookup yields CDR1 MNHEY and CDR2 SMNVEV (reference sequence). The DNA for the CDR3 is TGTGCCAGCAGTTTAGGTCTGGGGGGTACCCTATCCTACAATGAGCAGTTCTTC. Its translation: CASSLGLGGTLSYNEQFF.

The chain uses TRBV9 and TRBJ1-1; TRBD1 is a possible D gene (6 bases). The CDR3 contains 13 residues. Between the trimmed V and J ends, which lost 0 bases and 11 bases, there was a span of 14 bases. The germline CDR1 and CDR2 sequences are SGDLS and YYNGEE. CDR3 residues: CASSVVTGYGAFF. CDR3 DNA: TGTGCCAGCAGCGTAGTTACAGGGTATGGGGCTTTCTTT.

This clone was seen more than once but under ten times. This chain joins TRBV9 and TRBJ1-2; D unresolved. The CDR3 covers 17 residues. Germline values: CDR1 SGDLS, CDR2 YYNGEE. Trimming removed 0 bases from V and 6 bases from J, with 21 bases in between. The CDR3 reads CASSVDGPRPPGNGYTF. CDR3 nucleotides: TGTGCCAGCAGCGTAGATGGTCCGAGGCCGCCCGGGAATGGCTACACCTTC.

CDR3 DNA: TGCAGCGTTGGTCCCCCGGGGACTGAAGCTTTCTTT. This sequence encodes CSVGPPGTEAFF. The chain joins TRBV29-1 to TRBJ1-1; no definite D call. CDR1 and CDR2 (germline): SQVTM, ANQGSEA. V was trimmed by 4 bases and J by 5 bases, leaving 11 bases between them. This CDR3 is built from 12 residues.

The chain uses TRBV19 and TRBJ1-2, with TRBD1 identical over 7 bases. Germline lookup yields CDR1 LNHDA and CDR2 SQIVND (reference sequence). V shed 0 bases, J shed 4 bases, and the junction held 14 bases outside the gene matches. CDR3 size: 18 residues. The CDR3 protein is CASSIDRETGSSSYGYTF. In DNA form, the CDR3 reads TGTGCCAGTAGTATAGATCGAGAGACAGGGTCCTCATCCTATGGCTACACCTTC.

This clone was recorded a few times. V usage is TRBV21-1 and J usage is TRBJ1-2. TRBV21-1 is classified as a pseudogene. This CDR3 has 14 residues. This CDR3 reads CASSKGLGAYGYTF. CDR3 coding DNA: TGTGCCAGCAGCAAAGGGCTGGGAGCCTATGGCTACACCTTC.

The gene calls are TRBV7-2 and TRBJ2-1, with 10 bases that match TRBD1. The V and J ends lost 4 bases and 3 bases, in that order; junction bases with no gene match: 3. CDR1 and CDR2 from the germline V gene are SGHTA and FQGNSA. CDR3 length: 15 residues. CDR3 region: CASSSTGGSYNEQFF. DNA for the CDR3: TGTGCCAGCAGCTCGACAGGGGGCAGCTACAATGAGCAGTTCTTC.

CDR3 in amino acids: CASSLGGYAFF. The CDR3 nucleotides are TGTGCCAGCAGTTTAGGGGGGTACGCTTTCTTT. V is TRBV28 and J is TRBJ1-1; tentatively, D is TRBD1 (5 bases). CDR1 MDHEN and CDR2 SYDVKM come from the germline V gene. This CDR3 is built from 11 residues. The V and J ends lost 2 bases and 11 bases respectively, with 9 bases between them. Variable domain in full (rest from reference TRBV28 and TRBJ1-1): DVKVTQSSRYLVKRTGEKVFLECVQDMDHENMFWYRQDPGLGLRLIYFSYDVKMKEKGDIPEGYSVSREKKERFSLILESASTNQTSMYLCASSLGGYAFFGQGTRLTVV.